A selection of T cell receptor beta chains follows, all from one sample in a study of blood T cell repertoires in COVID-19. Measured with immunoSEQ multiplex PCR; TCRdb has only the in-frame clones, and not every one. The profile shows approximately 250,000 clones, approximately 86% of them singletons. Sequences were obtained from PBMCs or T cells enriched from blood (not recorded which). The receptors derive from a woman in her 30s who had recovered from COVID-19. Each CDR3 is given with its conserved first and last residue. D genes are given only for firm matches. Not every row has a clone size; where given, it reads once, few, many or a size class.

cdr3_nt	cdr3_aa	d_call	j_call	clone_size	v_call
TGTGCCAGCAGCTTGGCGGGGCGGGGGGGCCAAGAGACCCAGTACTTC	CASSLAGRGGQETQYF	TRBD2	TRBJ2-5	-	TRBV5-4
TGTGCCAGCAGTCACAGTGCAACTAATGAAAAACTGTTTTTT	CASSHSATNEKLFF	-	TRBJ1-4	-	TRBV27
TGTGCCAGCAGTAAAGAGCAGGGGGCCCTCACAGATACGCAGTATTTT	CASSKEQGALTDTQYF	TRBD1	TRBJ2-3	-	TRBV2
TGTGCCAGCAGTCTAAGGACACGAGATAATTCACCCCTCCACTTT	CASSLRTRDNSPLHF	-	TRBJ1-6	-	TRBV28
TGTGCCAGCAGCTTACTGACCGGGACAGTTACATATGGCTACACCTTC	CASSLLTGTVTYGYTF	TRBD1	TRBJ1-2	-	TRBV7-6
TGTGCCAGCAGTCCCCTCCCTGGGACAAGGGACTACGAGCAGTACTTC	CASSPLPGTRDYEQYF	-	TRBJ2-7	few	TRBV27
TGTGCCAGCAGTTTATATCGGGGTAGTAATGAGCAGTTCTTC	CASSLYRGSNEQFF	-	TRBJ2-1	-	TRBV27
TGTGCCAGCACGCGAGACACCGGGGAGCTGTTTTTT	CASTRDTGELFF	-	TRBJ2-2	-	TRBV11-2
TGCGCCAGCGCCTCGGGGGAGCCCTATGGCTACACCTTC	CASASGEPYGYTF	-	TRBJ1-2	-	TRBV5-1
TGTGCCATCAGTGGCGGGACAGGGGCTCAGCCCCAGCATTTT	CAISGGTGAQPQHF	TRBD1	TRBJ1-5	-	TRBV10-3
TGTGCCAGCAGCTCTGCTAGGTTGGGGCGGGGACAGCTTAATGAGCAGTTCTTC	CASSSARLGRGQLNEQFF	-	TRBJ2-1	-	TRBV7-3
TGCGCCAGCAGCCAAGAGGCACGGACTAGCGTGGCAGATACGCAGTATTTT	CASSQEARTSVADTQYF	TRBD2	TRBJ2-3	-	TRBV4-1
TGTGCCAGTAGAAGACAGGGGGAGGTGAGCTATGGCTACACCTTC	CASRRQGEVSYGYTF	TRBD1	TRBJ1-2	-	TRBV19
TGTGCCAGCAGCTTAGAGGGGTGGGGCCCAGCCCCCTACAATGAGCAGTTCTTC	CASSLEGWGPAPYNEQFF	-	TRBJ2-1	-	TRBV7-8
TGTGCCAGCAGCGTAGCTGGGACAGGTGGGCGGGTTGAAGCTTTCTTT	CASSVAGTGGRVEAFF	TRBD1	TRBJ1-1	-	TRBV9
TGTGCCAGCAGTTTATTAGGCGCCGGGTCACCCCTCCACTTT	CASSLLGAGSPLHF	-	TRBJ1-6	-	TRBV27
TGTGCCAGCAGTCCGACCGGGACAGGGCTGGGTGGCTACACCTTC	CASSPTGTGLGGYTF	TRBD1	TRBJ1-2	-	TRBV28
TGTGCCAGCAGCCCGGGGGGAGATCAGCCCCAGCATTTT	CASSPGGDQPQHF	-	TRBJ1-5	-	TRBV27
TGCGCCAGCAGCCAAGTCGGGACAGGGGGCGCATCAGATACGCAGTATTTT	CASSQVGTGGASDTQYF	TRBD1	TRBJ2-3	once	TRBV4-3
TGTGCCAGCAGCCGACAGGGGCCGAACTATGGCTACACCTTC	CASSRQGPNYGYTF	TRBD1	TRBJ1-2	-	TRBV5-4
TGTGCCAGCAGCCCTGGAGACGAGCTTTACGAGCAGTACTTC	CASSPGDELYEQYF	-	TRBJ2-7	few	TRBV28
TGTGCCAGCAGCCCGAGGCGGACAGGTGGGAATGAAAAACTGTTTTTT	CASSPRRTGGNEKLFF	TRBD1	TRBJ1-4	-	TRBV7-9
TGTGCCAGCAGCTTAGAGGGGTACTCACCCCTCCACTTT	CASSLEGYSPLHF	-	TRBJ1-6	-	TRBV7-2
TGTGCCAGCAGCTCACAGGCCTTCTCTGGAAACACCATATATTTT	CASSSQAFSGNTIYF	-	TRBJ1-3	once	TRBV7-9
TGTGCCAGCTCCCCTATTATGGGGCCTAGCTCCTACGAGCAGTACTTC	CASSPIMGPSSYEQYF	-	TRBJ2-7	-	TRBV18
TGTGCCAGCAGCCAGGGGGGATCTACTGGCTACACCTTC	CASSQGGSTGYTF	-	TRBJ1-2	few	TRBV3-1/TRBV3-2
TGTGCCAGCAGCTTGACAGGGGGCGTCGATTATGGCTACACCTTC	CASSLTGGVDYGYTF	TRBD1	TRBJ1-2	-	TRBV5-4
TGTGCCAGCAACCGGGACAGGGGGCGCGACAATCAGCCCCAGCATTTT	CASNRDRGRDNQPQHF	TRBD1	TRBJ1-5	-	TRBV2
TGTGCCAGCTCACCAATATATCAGGGGAGTGAGCCGGATACGCAGTATTTT	CASSPIYQGSEPDTQYF	-	TRBJ2-3	-	TRBV18
TGCGCCAGCAGGGACTCAGAAGTCATAGATACGCAGTATTTT	CASRDSEVIDTQYF	-	TRBJ2-3	-	TRBV4-1
TGTGCCAGCATTACTAGCGGGAGATGGCATGAGCAGTTCTTC	CASITSGRWHEQFF	TRBD2	TRBJ2-1	-	TRBV28
TGCGCCAGCAGCCAAGGGGCGGGGGCCCGCACAGATACGCAGTATTTT	CASSQGAGARTDTQYF	-	TRBJ2-3	-	TRBV4-1